This T cell receptor beta chain derives from a study of spatial heterogeneity in lung cancer. This clonotype was counted only a few times. CDR3 size: 14 residues. The V gene lost 6 bases and the J gene lost 7 bases, with 19 bases spanning the gap. Looked up from germline, CDR1 is MNHNS and CDR2 is SASEGT. Time point: blood at routine non-recurrence follow-up after resection. No cells were sorted before sequencing. The whole RNA sequenced was extracted from tumor, nontumor lung or frozen PBMC. TCRdb processed the 5' RACE reads anew with MiXCR; each CDR3 protein has one entry. Of about 50,000 distinct CDR3 sequences detected, less than 9.5% appear once; the ten largest clones hold around 38%.

V and J are TRBV6-1 and TRBJ2-7; D is perhaps TRBD1 or TRBD2 (5 bases each). This receptor was taken from a female donor with early-stage non-small cell lung cancer. Sequences were derived from PBMCs, sampled at follow-up. CDR3 sequence reads: CASSSGPLLGEQYF. CDR3 coding DNA: TGTGCCAGCAGCTCGGGACCGCTTTTAGGTGAGCAGTACTTC.